This paragraph reports one TCR beta chain. Original data processing: Estimates of nucleated cell counts were drawn from the amplification of reference gene primers. Profiling relied on immunoSEQ multiplex PCR, and the TCRdb table lists in-frame clones only, not all of them. D and trimming come from the DNA, and the V and J calls and clone size come from that table. Seen here are about 230,000 clones, about nine tenths observed once, and the top ten hold roughly 16%. Germline V gene sequence: CDR1 MNHEY, CDR2 SMNVEV (reference sequence). The CDR3 totals 14 residues. After removal of 4 bases from V and 2 bases from J, the junction contained 2 bases not matched to a gene. The sample comes from a study of blood T cell repertoires in COVID-19. Ages ranged from about 18 to 89 years, with residence in approximately 23 US areas. Allocation to cohorts depended on clinical history reported by the participants.

The source is a man aged 18 to 30 who had recovered from COVID-19. Sequencing used PBMCs or T cells enriched from blood (not recorded which). The V gene is TRBV27, the J gene TRBJ2-7; 10 positions match TRBD1. CDR3 sequence (DNA): TGTGCCAGCAGTTCGGGACAGGGGCCCTACGAGCAGTACTTC. Translation gives CASSSGQGPYEQYF.